This T cell receptor beta chain originates from a study of technical replicates of blood from a few donors. Germline CDR1 and CDR2: SGHTA and FQGNSA. J lost 7 bases, V lost 3 bases, and 8 bases had no gene match. The CDR3 length is 15 residues. Measured with immunoSEQ multiplex PCR; TCRdb has only the in-frame clones, and not every one. The data contain 50,000 to 70,000 clones, approximately 86% of them singletons. What was sequenced was PBMCs. The chain carries TRBV7-2 and TRBJ2-3, with 9 bases that match TRBD2. The sequence derives from a human donor in good health. Some clones in this sample may be carry-over from other donors' samples. CDR3 in amino acids: CASSFSGSLPNTQYF. The DNA of the CDR3 is TGTGCCAGCAGCTTTAGCGGGAGCCTTCCCAATACGCAGTATTTT.